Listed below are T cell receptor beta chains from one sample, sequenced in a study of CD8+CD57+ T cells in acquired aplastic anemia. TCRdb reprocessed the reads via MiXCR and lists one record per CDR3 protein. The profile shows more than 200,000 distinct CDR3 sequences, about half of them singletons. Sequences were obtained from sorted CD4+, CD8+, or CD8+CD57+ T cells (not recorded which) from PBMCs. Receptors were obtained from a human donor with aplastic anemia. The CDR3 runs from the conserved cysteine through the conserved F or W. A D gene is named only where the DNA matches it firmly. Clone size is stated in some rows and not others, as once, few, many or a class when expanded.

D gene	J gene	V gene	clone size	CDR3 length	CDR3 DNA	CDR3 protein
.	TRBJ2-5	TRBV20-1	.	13	TGCAGTGCTAGACACAGCTTCCAAGAGACCCAGTACTTC	CSARHSFQETQYF
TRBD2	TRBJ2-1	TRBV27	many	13	TGTGCCAGCAGACCAGGGACTAGCGGTAAGCAGTTCTTC	CASRPGTSGKQFF
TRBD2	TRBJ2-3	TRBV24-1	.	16	TGTGCCACCAGTGATTTGCTGGCGGGGGTCGGGGATACGCAGTATTTT	CATSDLLAGVGDTQYF
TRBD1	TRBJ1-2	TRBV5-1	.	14	TGCGCCAGCAGCTTGGCGGGACAGGGCGATGGCTACACCTTC	CASSLAGQGDGYTF
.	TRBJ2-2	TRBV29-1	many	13	TGCAGCGCCCGGGACGCAGGGACCGGGGAGCTGTTTTTT	CSARDAGTGELFF
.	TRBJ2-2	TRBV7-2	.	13	TGTGCCAGCAGCTTATTGGCAACCGGGGAGCTGTTTTTT	CASSLLATGELFF
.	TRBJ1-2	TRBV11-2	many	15	TGTGCCAGTACCAATTGGGGGGCAATCAACTATGGCTACACCTTC	CASTNWGAINYGYTF
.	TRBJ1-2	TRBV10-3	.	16	TGTGCCATCAGTTTTCCTTTAACAGGGAGCTCCTATGGCTACACCTTC	CAISFPLTGSSYGYTF
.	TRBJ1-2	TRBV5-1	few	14	TGCGCCAGCGGCGACGGCCCGAACTATTATGGCTACACCTTC	CASGDGPNYYGYTF
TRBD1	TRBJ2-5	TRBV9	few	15	TGTGCCAGCAGCGCGAGGGGGACAGGGTGGGAGACCCAGTACTTC	CASSARGTGWETQYF
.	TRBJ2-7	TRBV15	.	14	TGTGCCACCAGCAGAGATACAGGGTCGCACGAGCAGTACTTC	CATSRDTGSHEQYF
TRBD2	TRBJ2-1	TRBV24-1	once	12	TGCAGTAGCGGGGGGACCTACAATGAGCAGTTCTTC	CSSGGTYNEQFF
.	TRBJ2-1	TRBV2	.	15	TGTGCCAGCAGTGACGACAACTCCGATTACAATGAGCAGTTCTTC	CASSDDNSDYNEQFF
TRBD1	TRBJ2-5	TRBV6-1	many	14	TGTGCCGCCCACTTACAGACAGGGACAGAGACCCAGTACTTC	CAAHLQTGTETQYF
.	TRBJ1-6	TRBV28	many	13	TGTGCCAGCAGTTTGAGAGGTAATTCACCCCTCCACTTT	CASSLRGNSPLHF
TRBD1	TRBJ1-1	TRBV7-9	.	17	TGTGCCAGCAGTCTTGACAGGGTCGGCACCTCAAACACTGAAGCTTTCTTT	CASSLDRVGTSNTEAFF
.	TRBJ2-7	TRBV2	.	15	TGTGCCAGCGGAATGGGTGGACCCGGGCCCTACGAGCAGTACTTC	CASGMGGPGPYEQYF
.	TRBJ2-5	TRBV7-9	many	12	TGTGCCAGCAGCCCAGCGGGAGAGACCCAGTACTTC	CASSPAGETQYF
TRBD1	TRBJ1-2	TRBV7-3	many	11	TGTGCCAGCGGAAACAGGGGCGGCTACACCTTC	CASGNRGGYTF
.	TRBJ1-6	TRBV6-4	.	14	TGTGCCAGCAGTGAGCGTCCCTATAATTCACCCCTCCACTTT	CASSERPYNSPLHF
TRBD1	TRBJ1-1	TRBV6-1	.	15	TGTGCCAGCAAGATAACAGGGGGCAAGAACACTGAAGCTTTCTTT	CASKITGGKNTEAFF
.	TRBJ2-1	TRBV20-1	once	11	TGCAGTCAACGGGGTATCGATGAGCAGTTCTTC	CSQRGIDEQFF
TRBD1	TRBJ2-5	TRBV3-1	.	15	TGTGCCAGCAGCCATGGGACAGGGGGCCAAGAGACCCAGTACTTC	CASSHGTGGQETQYF
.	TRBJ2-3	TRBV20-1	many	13	TGCAGTGCCAAGACAGGAGCCACAGATACGCAGTATTTT	CSAKTGATDTQYF
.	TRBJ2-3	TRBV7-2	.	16	TGTGCCAGCAGTGACCCTCGACAGTACGGCACAGATACGCAGTATTTT	CASSDPRQYGTDTQYF
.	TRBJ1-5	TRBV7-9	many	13	TGTGCCAGCAGCTTGGGCAACAATCAGCCCCAGCATTTT	CASSLGNNQPQHF
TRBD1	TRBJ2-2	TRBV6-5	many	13	TGTGCCAGCAGTCGGACAGGGAGTTTTGAGCTGTTTTTT	CASSRTGSFELFF
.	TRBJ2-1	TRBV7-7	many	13	TGTGCCAGCAGCTTAGGGCAGAACAATGAGCAGTTCTTC	CASSLGQNNEQFF
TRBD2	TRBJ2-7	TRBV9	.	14	TGTGCCAGCAGCTTAGGGCGGGAGCGGATCGAGCAGTACTTC	CASSLGRERIEQYF
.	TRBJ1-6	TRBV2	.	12	TGTGCCAGCAGTGAACTCCCGACCACCCTCCACTTT	CASSELPTTLHF
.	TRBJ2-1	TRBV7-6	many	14	TGTGCCAGCAGCCTTGGGCCGGGAGATAATGAGCAGTTCTTC	CASSLGPGDNEQFF
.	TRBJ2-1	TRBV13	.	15	TGTGCCAGCAGCTTAGAGGGGGAGGTGGACAATGAGCAGTTCTTC	CASSLEGEVDNEQFF
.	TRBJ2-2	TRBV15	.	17	TGTGCCACCAGCAGAGATCGGGGAGGGGGCTACACCGGGGAGCTGTTTTTT	CATSRDRGGGYTGELFF
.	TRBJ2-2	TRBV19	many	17	TGTGCCAGTAGTATAAAAAGGAGGTTAACGAACACCGGGGAGCTGTTTTTT	CASSIKRRLTNTGELFF
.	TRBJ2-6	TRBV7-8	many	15	TGTGCCAGCAGCTTAGTCAGATCTGGGGCCAACGTCCTGACTTTC	CASSLVRSGANVLTF
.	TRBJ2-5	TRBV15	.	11	TGTGCCACCAGTGGAGAAGAGACCCAGTACTTC	CATSGEETQYF
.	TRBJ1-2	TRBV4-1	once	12	TGCGCCAGCAGCCAAGGACAGGCCGGCTACACCTTC	CASSQGQAGYTF
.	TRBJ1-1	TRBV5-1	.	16	TGCGCCAGCAGCTTGGTGAGAGGAGACTTGAACACTGAAGCTTTCTTT	CASSLVRGDLNTEAFF
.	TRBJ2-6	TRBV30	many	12	TGTGCCTCCACAGCCGGGGCCAACGTCCTGACTTTC	CASTAGANVLTF
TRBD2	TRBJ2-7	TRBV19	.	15	TGTGCCAGCAGCCCCACGCGGGGGGTCCTCAATGAGCAGCACTTC	CASSPTRGVLNEQHF
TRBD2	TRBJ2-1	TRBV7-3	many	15	TGTGCCAGCAGCTTACTAACTAGCGGGGGGGCCGAAAAGTTCTTC	CASSLLTSGGAEKFF
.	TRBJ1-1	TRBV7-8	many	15	TGTGCCAGCAGCCTCCGGGAGGGTGAGAACACTGAAGCTTTCTTT	CASSLREGENTEAFF
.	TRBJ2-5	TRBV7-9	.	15	TGTGCCAGCAGCTTAGGGGGGGGGGGCCGAGAGACCCAGTACTTC	CASSLGGGGRETQYF
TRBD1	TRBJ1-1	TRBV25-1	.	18	TGTGCCAGCAGCCCCGGTCCTACCGAGGGACAGGGGTACACTGAAGCTTTCTTT	CASSPGPTEGQGYTEAFF
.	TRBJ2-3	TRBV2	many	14	TGTGCCAGCAGTGAAGAATCCAGCACAGATACGCAGTATTTT	CASSEESSTDTQYF
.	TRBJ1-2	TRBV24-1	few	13	TGTGCCACCAGTGATTCAGGGTACGGTGGCTACACCTTC	CATSDSGYGGYTF
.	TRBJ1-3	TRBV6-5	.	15	TGTGCCAGCAGTCACCTCAGGGGAAGCGGAAACACCATATATTTT	CASSHLRGSGNTIYF
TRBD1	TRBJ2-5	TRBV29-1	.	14	TGCAGCAGTGAGCCCGGACAGGGTGGAGAGACCCAGTACTTC	CSSEPGQGGETQYF
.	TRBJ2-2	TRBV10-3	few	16	TGTGCCATCAGTGAGTCGGTGGCAGCGAACACCGGGGAGCTGTTTTTT	CAISESVAANTGELFF
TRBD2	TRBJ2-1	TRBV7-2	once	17	TGTGCCAGCAACCCGGTTGCGCTAGCGGGGGGGCGGAATGAGCAGTTCTTC	CASNPVALAGGRNEQFF
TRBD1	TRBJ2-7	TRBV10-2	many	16	TGCGCCAGCAGTGAGACCGGGACAGAAAGCTCCTACGAGCAGTACTTC	CASSETGTESSYEQYF
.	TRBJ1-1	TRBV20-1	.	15	TGCAGTGCTAGAGTGGCCCGCCGCTCGAACACTGAAGCTTTCTTT	CSARVARRSNTEAFF
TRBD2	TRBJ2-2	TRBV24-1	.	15	TGTGCCACCAGTGATATACTAGCGGACACCGGGGAGCTGTTTTTT	CATSDILADTGELFF
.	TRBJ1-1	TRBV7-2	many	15	TGTGCCAGCAGCTTAGCGGGGATTGCGAACACTGAAGCTTTCTTT	CASSLAGIANTEAFF
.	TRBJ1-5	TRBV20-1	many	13	TGCAGTGCTAGATGGGACACAAATCAGCCCCAGCATTTT	CSARWDTNQPQHF
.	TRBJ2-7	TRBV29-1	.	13	TGCAGCGTTGGGGTAAACATCGGCCACGAGCAGTACTTC	CSVGVNIGHEQYF
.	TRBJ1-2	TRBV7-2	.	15	TGCGCCAGCAGCCAACCCTCAAAGGGCTATAGGGGCTACACCTTC	CASSQPSKGYRGYTF